The 23 T cell receptor beta chains reported below all come from one sample, sequenced in a study of cytomegalovirus exposure and HLA in healthy donors. The PCR contained 60 Vbeta and 13 Jbeta primers. Generated by immunoSEQ multiplex PCR, the TCRdb table keeps only in-frame clones and is missing some. The sample lists 150,000 to 200,000 clones, over 75% seen once, with 1% to 1.5% in the top ten. Sequenced: PBMCs. The receptor set was obtained from a man aged 45-65 years in good health and CMV-seropositive.

This chain links TRBV6-5 with TRBJ1-1; 8 nucleotides line up with TRBD1. The CDR3 consists of 15 residues. Looked up from germline, CDR1 is MNHEY and CDR2 is SVGAGI. The V and J ends lost 6 bases and 4 bases, in that order; junction bases with no gene match: 10. The CDR3 nucleotides are TGTGCCAGCAGGCATAACAGGGGGGCGAGCACTGAAGCTTTCTTT. Protein product: CASRHNRGASTEAFF.

J is TRBJ2-5 and V is TRBV28, with 7 bases matching TRBD1. Germline CDR1 is MDHEN and CDR2 is SYDVKM. The CDR3 length is 15 residues. With 5 bases clipped from V and 4 bases from J, the junction kept 10 bases outside the gene matches. CDR3 DNA: TGTGCCAGCAGTACACCGACAGGGCGGTCAGAGACCCAGTACTTC. Residues: CASSTPTGRSETQYF.

The chain is built from TRBV19 and TRBJ1-2, with D perhaps matching TRBD1 (6 bases). The germline gives CDR1 LNHDA, CDR2 SQIVND (reference sequence). Trimming removed 6 bases at V and 6 bases at J, with 14 bases between. The CDR3 loop spans 13 amino acids. CDR3 residues: CASSPGQIDGYTF. CDR3 DNA sequence: TGTGCCAGTAGCCCGGGACAAATCGATGGCTACACCTTC.

This chain joins TRBV28 and TRBJ2-7, with D possibly matching TRBD2 (6 bases). CDR1 is MDHEN, CDR2 SYDVKM, per germline. The CDR3 is 12 residues long. V gave up 6 bases and J gave up 4 bases, with 10 bases separating them. CDR3 DNA: TGTGCCAGCAGGCCGGGGGAGTACGAGCAGTACTTC. As protein: CASRPGEYEQYF. The full variable domain, in which reference TRBV28 and TRBJ2-7 provide the parts outside the CDR3, is DVKVTQSSRYLVKRTGEKVFLECVQDMDHENMFWYRQDPGLGLRLIYFSYDVKMKEKGDIPEGYSVSREKKERFSLILESASTNQTSMYLCASRPGEYEQYFGPGTRLTVT.

This chain connects TRBV6-5 to TRBJ2-7; tentatively, D is TRBD2 (6 bases). Trimming left V 6 bases short and J 3 bases short, with 18 bases between. This CDR3 is built from 15 residues. Looked up from germline, CDR1 is MNHEY and CDR2 is SVGAGI. CDR3 region: CASSPTGTYNYEQYF. For the CDR3, the DNA is TGTGCCAGCAGCCCGACCGGGACTTATAACTACGAGCAGTACTTC.

The chain has TRBV28 and TRBJ1-6, with 8 bases aligning to TRBD1. Germline CDR1 reads MDHEN; CDR2 reads SYDVKM. The ends lost 8 bases at V and 7 bases at J; junction bases unmatched: 4. The length of the CDR3 is 13 residues. CDR3 nucleotides: TGTGCCAGCGAGGGACAGGAGAATTCACCCCTCCACTTT. It yields the protein CASEGQENSPLHF.

V is TRBV11-2 and J is TRBJ2-3, with TRBD2 matching 9 bases. The germline V gene encodes CDR1 SGHAT and CDR2 FQNNGV. The trim removed 1 base at V and 4 bases at J, leaving 6 bases unmatched. The CDR3 sequence is 16 residues long. CDR3 DNA sequence: TGTGCCAGCAGCTTAGTTGCGGGAGGGATATCAGATACGCAGTATTTT. Translating gives CASSLVAGGISDTQYF.

The chain recombines TRBV6-5 with TRBJ2-1; TRBD2 is a possible D gene (7 bases). V lost 0 bases and J 10 bases, leaving 16 bases between the germline ends. CDR3 length: 15 residues. CDR1 is MNHEY, CDR2 SVGAGI, per germline. DNA of the CDR3: TGTGCCAGCAGTTACTCGGGGGGGCCCCGATTAGAGCAGTTCTTC. Its protein product is CASSYSGGPRLEQFF.

Only a few counts were recorded for this clone. The V call is TRBV6-5, the J call TRBJ2-7; 13 positions agree with TRBD2. This CDR3 has 15 amino acids. Trimming took 6 bases from V and 5 from J; bases not matched to a gene: 7. Germline values: CDR1 MNHEY, CDR2 SVGAGI. The CDR3 region is CASRTLAGGPDEQYF. CDR3 nucleotide sequence: TGTGCCAGCAGGACACTAGCGGGAGGGCCGGACGAGCAGTACTTC.

V gene TRBV28 combines with J gene TRBJ1-2; D might be TRBD1 (6 bases). V lost 2 bases and J 8 bases, leaving 9 bases between the germline ends. The CDR3 totals 12 residues. CDR1 is MDHEN, CDR2 SYDVKM, per germline. The CDR3 loop reads CASSLRGNGYTF. Written as DNA, the CDR3 is TGTGCCAGCAGTTTAAGGGGGAACGGCTACACCTTC.

The gene calls are TRBV11-3 and TRBJ2-3, with 9 bases matching TRBD1. Germline CDR1 is SGHNT and CDR2 is YENEEA. V trimming: 5 bases; J trimming: 6 bases; junction bases outside the gene matches: 9. CDR3 length: 15 amino acids. Here the CDR3 DNA reads TGTGCCAGCAGCCCCGGGACAGGGAGATACGATACGCAGTATTTT. Amino acids: CASSPGTGRYDTQYF.

This chain connects TRBV11-2 to TRBJ2-3, with 8 bases identical to TRBD2. The CDR3 extends over 18 amino acids. From germline, CDR1 is SGHAT and CDR2 FQNNGV. Trimming took 1 base from V and 4 from J; bases not matched to a gene: 13. Here the CDR3 reads CASSLGKIGGRWADTQYF. DNA for the CDR3: TGTGCCAGCAGCTTAGGAAAAATTGGCGGGAGGTGGGCAGATACGCAGTATTTT. The full variable domain, rest sourced from reference TRBV11-2 and TRBJ2-3, is EAGVAQSPRYKIIEKRQSVAFWCNPISGHATLYWYQQILGQGPKLLIQFQNNGVVDDSQLPKDRFSAERLKGVDSTLKIQPAKLEDSAVYLCASSLGKIGGRWADTQYFGPGTRLTVL.

The genes are TRBV5-4 and TRBJ1-2; D may be TRBD1 (6 bases). In germline, CDR1 is SGHNT, CDR2 YYREEE (reference sequence). The CDR3 extends over 13 amino acids. V was clipped by 2 bases and J by 5 bases, with 10 bases between them. The DNA for the CDR3 is TGTGCCAGCAGCTTCGGGGGGCAGTATGGCTACACCTTC. Translated: CASSFGGQYGYTF.

The chain uses TRBV7-3 and TRBJ2-2; 7 bases are shared with TRBD2. The germline V gene encodes CDR1 SGHTA and CDR2 FQGTGA. The CDR3 runs 16 residues. V was clipped by 5 bases and J by 6 bases; unmatched bases: 12. The CDR3 spells CASSARGVGVAGELFF. CDR3 coding DNA: TGTGCCAGCAGCGCCCGGGGGGTGGGAGTCGCCGGGGAGCTGTTTTTT.

The V gene is TRBV27, the J gene TRBJ2-5; maybe TRBD2 (6 bases). Germline V CDR1 and CDR2: MNHEY, SMNVEV (reference sequence). The CDR3 loop spans 13 amino acids. With 3 bases removed from V and 1 base from J, the gap between germline ends came to 6 bases. As DNA, the CDR3 is TGTGCCAGCAGTTTGGAGGGCCAAGAGACCCAGTACTTC. Translating it yields CASSLEGQETQYF.

J is TRBJ2-2 and V is TRBV7-6, with TRBD1 matching over 9 bases. CDR1 and CDR2 from the germline V gene are SGHVS and FNYEAQ. The CDR3 is 17 amino acids. V lost 3 bases to trimming and J lost 1 base; unmatched junction nucleotides: 6. This CDR3 reads CASSLASGQGNTGELFF. For the CDR3, the DNA is TGTGCCAGCAGCTTGGCATCGGGACAGGGGAACACCGGGGAGCTGTTTTTT.

J is TRBJ1-2 and V is TRBV18; 9 nucleotides align to TRBD1. Germline loops: CDR1 KGHSH, CDR2 LQKENI. V gave up 5 bases and J gave up 7 bases; unmatched junction bases: 8. This CDR3 spans 14 amino acids. CDR3 bases: TGTGCCAGCTCAGGGAAGACAGGGGGTTTTGGCTACACCTTC. Encoded protein: CASSGKTGGFGYTF.

V is TRBV18 and J is TRBJ1-1, with D tentatively TRBD1 (6 bases). The CDR3 spans 14 residues. The germline V gene has CDR1 KGHSH and CDR2 LQKENI. Trimming stripped 4 bases from V and 7 bases from J, with 16 bases between. CDR3 amino acids: CASSLGRGGVEAFF. CDR3 coding DNA: TGTGCCAGCTCACTCGGCAGGGGAGGGGTTGAAGCTTTCTTT.

This sequence joins TRBV5-1 and TRBJ2-5; D call uncertain. There are 13 residues in the CDR3. The ends were cut back, 0 bases at V and 2 bases at J, with 5 bases in the middle. From germline, CDR1 is SGHRS and CDR2 YFSETQ. The CDR3 DNA reads TGCGCCAGCAGCTTGGACAGACAAGAGACCCAGTACTTC. Its translation is CASSLDRQETQYF.

This chain links TRBV28 with TRBJ1-2, with 8 positions matching TRBD1. The CDR3 covers 14 residues. Germline V gives CDR1 MDHEN, CDR2 SYDVKM. The V segment lost 6 bases and the J segment 2 bases; nucleotides outside the gene matches: 5. CDR3 sequence reads: CASRPSGGNYGYTF. The CDR3 DNA sequence: TGTGCCAGCAGGCCTTCAGGGGGCAACTATGGCTACACCTTC.

The CDR3 DNA sequence: TGCGCCAGCAGCTTGGACCCCTATCCAAACTACGAGCAGTACTTC. Encoded protein: CASSLDPYPNYEQYF. The chain has TRBV5-1 and TRBJ2-7, with D uncertain. Germline assignment: CDR1 SGHRS and CDR2 YFSETQ. The CDR3 has 15 residues. V was trimmed by 0 bases and J by 3 bases, leaving 13 bases between them.

The chain has TRBV11-2 and TRBJ1-1; D ambiguous. V shed 3 bases and J shed 0 bases, with 11 bases lying between them. This CDR3 has 15 amino acids. Per the germline V gene, CDR1 is SGHAT and CDR2 is FQNNGV. CDR3 bases: TGTGCCAGCAGCTTTCGCCAGGCCCTGAACACTGAAGCTTTCTTT. Protein sequence: CASSFRQALNTEAFF.

This rearrangement joins TRBV2 to TRBJ2-7; weak D call: TRBD1 (6 bases). CDR1 and CDR2 (germline): SNHLY, FYNNEI. The CDR3 is 15 amino acids. Trimming took 1 base from V and 6 from J, leaving 16 bases between them. DNA of the CDR3: TGTGCCAGCAGTGAAGAGGGGGAGCTCTATTCCGAGCAGTACTTC. Translating it yields CASSEEGELYSEQYF.